Ten or more counts support the clone carrying this T cell receptor (beta chain). What it recognizes is unknown. Authors of the study amplified TCR beta CDR3 regions from RNA transcripts. In the first-round RT-PCR of the TCR CDR3, the HTBI primer set was used. MiXCR was run by TCRdb on the multiplex PCR reads, yielding one entry per CDR3 protein. Here the sample spans roughly 380,000 distinct CDR3 sequences, approximately 15% being singletons. The CDR3 contains 19 residues. CDR1 is LGHDT and CDR2 is YNNKEL in the germline V gene (reference sequence). V was cut by 0 bases and J by 1 base, with 19 bases left in between. These data belong to a study of T cells in Graves' hyperthyroidism and ophthalmopathy. The study, taken as a whole, reports: Blood samples included most of the expanded thyroid clonotypes exceeding 0.001.

The sequencing input was blood. The chain couples TRBV3-1 to TRBJ1-3; D might be TRBD1 (5 bases). The source of this sequence is a woman aged 55-70 years with Graves' hyperthyroidism. The CDR3 nucleotides are TGTGCCAGCAGCCAAGACAGATTTCGGGACGGAATGTCTGGAAACACCATATATTTT. Protein product: CASSQDRFRDGMSGNTIYF.